This T cell receptor beta chain appears in the sequencing data of a study of blood T cell repertoires in COVID-19. Study in general: Specimens from acute and convalescent COVID-19 originated in the United States, Italy and Spain. Sample material is recorded as cDNA or gDNA derived from T cells, B-cell-depleted T cells, or PBMCs.

TCRdb keeps only in-frame clones here, not all; method: immunoSEQ multiplex PCR. The sample includes approximately 31,000 clones, around 90% of them seen just once. The sequence was obtained from a man in his 70s with active COVID-19. The sequencing sample was made of peripheral blood.

In DNA form, the CDR3 reads TGTGCCAGCTCACCATCGGGGAACACTGAAGCTTTCTTT. Amino acid sequence: CASSPSGNTEAFF. V gene TRBV18 combines with J gene TRBJ1-1; no firm D call. The V gene lost 2 bases and the J gene lost 1 base, with 5 bases spanning the gap. CDR1 is KGHSH, CDR2 LQKENI, per germline. This CDR3 region has 13 residues.